This is a list of T cell receptor beta chains from one sample in a study of cytomegalovirus exposure and HLA in healthy donors. Produced via immunoSEQ multiplex PCR; TCRdb's table is partial and in-frame only. The table lists 95,000 to 150,000 clones, more than 65% of them singletons. The sample comprised PBMCs. The receptors shown here come from a human donor in good health. Each CDR3 is given with its conserved first and last residue. A D gene is named only where the DNA matches it firmly. Size values are once, few and many counts, or a class for expanded clones, and some rows have none.

j_gene: TRBJ2-3; abundance: NA; v_gene: TRBV21-1; d_gene: NA; CDR3aa: CASRGADTQYF; CDR3nt: TGTGCCAGCAGGGGAGCAGATACGCAGTATTTT
j_gene: TRBJ2-7; abundance: NA; v_gene: TRBV2; d_gene: TRBD2; CDR3aa: CASSEREGPIGEQYF; CDR3nt: TGTGCCAGCAGTGAGCGGGAGGGCCCAATAGGCGAGCAGTACTTC
j_gene: TRBJ2-3; abundance: NA; v_gene: TRBV7-9; d_gene: TRBD1; CDR3aa: CASSRNLQGADTQYF; CDR3nt: TGTGCCAGCAGCCGGAACCTACAGGGGGCGGATACGCAGTATTTT
j_gene: TRBJ1-3; abundance: NA; v_gene: TRBV7-6; d_gene: NA; CDR3aa: CASSPDRFSGNTIYF; CDR3nt: TGTGCCAGCAGCCCAGACAGGTTCTCTGGAAACACCATATATTTT
j_gene: TRBJ2-7; abundance: NA; v_gene: TRBV18; d_gene: NA; CDR3aa: CASSPPRGQLTVDF; CDR3nt: TGTGCCAGCTCACCACCGCGCGGACAGTTGACGGTGGACTTC
j_gene: TRBJ1-1; abundance: few; v_gene: TRBV2; d_gene: NA; CDR3aa: CASRGGRANTEAFF; CDR3nt: TGTGCCAGCAGGGGGGGGAGGGCGAACACTGAAGCTTTCTTT
j_gene: TRBJ2-1; abundance: NA; v_gene: TRBV4-1; d_gene: TRBD2; CDR3aa: CASSLLLAGGFSNEQFF; CDR3nt: TGCGCCAGCAGCCTCTTACTAGCGGGAGGGTTTTCGAATGAGCAGTTCTTC
j_gene: TRBJ2-5; abundance: NA; v_gene: TRBV2; d_gene: TRBD1; CDR3aa: CASSGGSGGRETQYF; CDR3nt: TGTGCCAGCAGCGGGGGTTCAGGGGGCAGAGAGACCCAGTACTTC
j_gene: TRBJ1-2; abundance: few; v_gene: TRBV2; d_gene: NA; CDR3aa: CASRGTTHYGYTF; CDR3nt: TGTGCCAGCAGAGGGACAACCCACTATGGCTACACCTTC
j_gene: TRBJ2-1; abundance: NA; v_gene: TRBV25-1; d_gene: NA; CDR3aa: CASSEGSMTGNEQFF; CDR3nt: TGTGCCAGCAGTGAAGGGTCAATGACGGGCAATGAGCAGTTCTTC
j_gene: TRBJ2-5; abundance: NA; v_gene: TRBV7-9; d_gene: TRBD2; CDR3aa: CASSLGTSGWVQETQYF; CDR3nt: TGTGCCAGCAGCTTGGGGACTAGCGGGTGGGTCCAAGAGACCCAGTACTTC
j_gene: TRBJ2-1; abundance: NA; v_gene: TRBV4-1; d_gene: TRBD2; CDR3aa: CASSQLAGAPEQFF; CDR3nt: TGCGCCAGCAGCCAACTAGCGGGAGCCCCTGAGCAGTTCTTC
j_gene: TRBJ2-7; abundance: NA; v_gene: TRBV6-5; d_gene: TRBD1; CDR3aa: CASSEDRVRQYF; CDR3nt: TGTGCCAGCAGCGAGGACAGGGTACGGCAGTACTTC
j_gene: TRBJ2-5; abundance: once; v_gene: TRBV7-8; d_gene: TRBD2; CDR3aa: CASSVGLAGGTWETQYF; CDR3nt: TGTGCCAGCAGCGTAGGACTAGCGGGAGGAACCTGGGAGACCCAGTACTTC
j_gene: TRBJ2-2; abundance: NA; v_gene: TRBV5-4; d_gene: NA; CDR3aa: CASSLRSTPNTGELFF; CDR3nt: TGTGCCAGCAGCTTACGGTCTACCCCCAACACCGGGGAGCTGTTTTTT
j_gene: TRBJ2-1; abundance: NA; v_gene: TRBV5-1; d_gene: TRBD2; CDR3aa: CASGRSSGRTYNEQFF; CDR3nt: TGCGCCAGCGGACGGAGTAGCGGGAGGACCTACAATGAGCAGTTCTTC
j_gene: TRBJ2-1; abundance: NA; v_gene: TRBV19; d_gene: NA; CDR3aa: CASSRGAAYNEQFF; CDR3nt: TGTGCCAGTAGTCGCGGGGCCGCCTACAATGAGCAGTTCTTC
j_gene: TRBJ2-1; abundance: NA; v_gene: TRBV6-1; d_gene: TRBD2; CDR3aa: CASSVGGRTYNEQFF; CDR3nt: TGTGCCAGCAGTGTCGGCGGGAGGACTTACAATGAGCAGTTCTTC
j_gene: TRBJ2-4; abundance: NA; v_gene: TRBV5-4; d_gene: NA; CDR3aa: CASNQQGNVAKNIQYF; CDR3nt: TGTGCCAGCAATCAACAGGGTAATGTAGCCAAAAACATTCAGTACTTC
j_gene: TRBJ2-7; abundance: few; v_gene: TRBV28; d_gene: NA; CDR3aa: CASKGIGQATTYEQYF; CDR3nt: TGTGCCAGCAAGGGTATAGGGCAGGCGACTACCTACGAGCAGTACTTC
j_gene: TRBJ1-1; abundance: NA; v_gene: TRBV6-6; d_gene: TRBD1; CDR3aa: CASSPRPGTGGAEF; CDR3nt: TGTGCCAGCAGTCCCCGTCCCGGGACAGGGGGCGCTGAGTTT
j_gene: TRBJ2-7; abundance: few; v_gene: TRBV29-1; d_gene: TRBD1; CDR3aa: CSVATPTGGVSYEQYF; CDR3nt: TGCAGCGTGGCTACCCCGACAGGGGGGGTCTCCTACGAGCAGTACTTC
j_gene: TRBJ2-5; abundance: NA; v_gene: TRBV5-1; d_gene: TRBD1; CDR3aa: CASRARIGQGALETQYF; CDR3nt: TGCGCCAGCAGGGCCCGAATAGGACAGGGGGCGCTTGAGACCCAGTACTTC
j_gene: TRBJ1-3; abundance: NA; v_gene: TRBV4-1; d_gene: TRBD1; CDR3aa: CASSHAATGVSGNTIYF; CDR3nt: TGCGCCAGCAGCCACGCCGCCACAGGGGTCTCTGGAAACACCATATATTTT
j_gene: TRBJ2-5; abundance: NA; v_gene: TRBV13; d_gene: TRBD2; CDR3aa: CASSTAGTSGNQETQYF; CDR3nt: TGTGCCAGCAGCACGGCCGGGACTAGCGGGAACCAAGAGACCCAGTACTTC
j_gene: TRBJ2-7; abundance: few; v_gene: TRBV30; d_gene: NA; CDR3aa: CAWSRTGSAYEQYF; CDR3nt: TGTGCCTGGAGTCGTACAGGGTCCGCCTACGAGCAGTACTTC
j_gene: TRBJ2-7; abundance: NA; v_gene: TRBV7-8; d_gene: TRBD2; CDR3aa: CASSRLAGGLPIHEQYF; CDR3nt: TGTGCCAGCAGCCGACTAGCGGGAGGGCTACCAATCCACGAGCAGTACTTC
j_gene: TRBJ1-5; abundance: NA; v_gene: TRBV19; d_gene: NA; CDR3aa: CASSRRDQPQHF; CDR3nt: TGTGCCAGTAGTAGGAGGGATCAGCCCCAGCATTTT
j_gene: TRBJ2-7; abundance: NA; v_gene: TRBV6-1; d_gene: NA; CDR3aa: CASSTNRGGSYEQYF; CDR3nt: TGTGCCAGCAGCACCAACAGGGGGGGATCCTACGAGCAGTACTTC
j_gene: TRBJ2-7; abundance: NA; v_gene: TRBV4-2; d_gene: TRBD2; CDR3aa: CASSQASSGYEQYF; CDR3nt: TGTGCCAGCAGCCAAGCGTCTAGCGGCTACGAGCAGTACTTC
j_gene: TRBJ2-7; abundance: NA; v_gene: TRBV29-1; d_gene: TRBD2; CDR3aa: CSVDSAGEGLHEQYF; CDR3nt: TGCAGCGTTGACTCGGCGGGAGAGGGTCTACACGAGCAGTACTTC
j_gene: TRBJ2-5; abundance: NA; v_gene: TRBV28; d_gene: TRBD2; CDR3aa: CASSPLGGTSGSGETQYF; CDR3nt: TGTGCCAGCAGCCCTTTGGGTGGGACTAGCGGGAGCGGAGAGACCCAGTACTTC
j_gene: TRBJ2-3; abundance: NA; v_gene: TRBV5-1; d_gene: NA; CDR3aa: CASSSGTSTDTQYF; CDR3nt: TGCGCCAGCAGCTCCGGGACTAGCACAGATACGCAGTATTTT
j_gene: TRBJ1-5; abundance: NA; v_gene: TRBV27; d_gene: TRBD1; CDR3aa: CASSLDRVGQPQHF; CDR3nt: TGTGCCAGCAGTCTTGACAGGGTAGGCCAGCCCCAGCATTTT
j_gene: TRBJ1-1; abundance: NA; v_gene: TRBV5-4; d_gene: NA; CDR3aa: CASSTQQGNTEAFF; CDR3nt: TGTGCCAGCAGCACACAACAGGGGAACACTGAAGCTTTCTTT
j_gene: TRBJ1-5; abundance: NA; v_gene: TRBV28; d_gene: TRBD1; CDR3aa: CASRDRGHQPQHF; CDR3nt: TGTGCCAGCAGAGACAGGGGGCATCAGCCCCAGCATTTT
j_gene: TRBJ2-1; abundance: NA; v_gene: TRBV5-5; d_gene: TRBD2; CDR3aa: CASSPAGGSYNEQFF; CDR3nt: TGTGCCAGCAGCCCAGCGGGAGGTTCCTACAATGAGCAGTTCTTC
j_gene: TRBJ1-4; abundance: NA; v_gene: TRBV5-1; d_gene: NA; CDR3aa: CASSLGGEVGEKLFF; CDR3nt: TGCGCCAGCAGCTTGGGGGGGGAAGTGGGTGAAAAACTGTTTTTT
j_gene: TRBJ2-3; abundance: NA; v_gene: TRBV28; d_gene: TRBD1; CDR3aa: CASSSPGQNTDTQYF; CDR3nt: TGTGCCAGCAGTTCACCGGGACAGAACACAGATACGCAGTATTTT
j_gene: TRBJ1-3; abundance: few; v_gene: TRBV6-6; d_gene: TRBD1; CDR3aa: CASRTGDSGNTIYF; CDR3nt: TGTGCCAGCAGGACAGGGGACTCTGGAAACACCATATATTTT
j_gene: TRBJ2-1; abundance: NA; v_gene: TRBV2; d_gene: NA; CDR3aa: CASSEGRNNEQFF; CDR3nt: TGTGCCAGCAGTGAGGGGCGGAACAATGAGCAGTTCTTC
j_gene: TRBJ2-3; abundance: NA; v_gene: TRBV28; d_gene: NA; CDR3aa: CASKMGGGTASTDTQYF; CDR3nt: TGTGCCAGCAAAATGGGGGGCGGGACAGCAAGCACAGATACGCAGTATTTT
j_gene: TRBJ1-1; abundance: NA; v_gene: TRBV10-3; d_gene: NA; CDR3aa: CAISAPPAGNTEAFF; CDR3nt: TGTGCCATCAGTGCACCTCCCGCAGGCAACACTGAAGCTTTCTTT
j_gene: TRBJ2-5; abundance: NA; v_gene: TRBV21-1; d_gene: NA; CDR3aa: CASSKHGEQETQYF; CDR3nt: TGTGCCAGCAGCAAGCACGGGGAACAAGAGACCCAGTACTTC
j_gene: TRBJ1-2; abundance: NA; v_gene: TRBV20-1; d_gene: NA; CDR3aa: CSADFNYGYTF; CDR3nt: TGCAGTGCCGACTTTAACTATGGCTACACCTTC
j_gene: TRBJ2-7; abundance: NA; v_gene: TRBV6-5; d_gene: TRBD1; CDR3aa: CASSRPGGHSYEQYF; CDR3nt: TGTGCCAGCAGTCGTCCAGGGGGCCACTCCTACGAGCAGTACTTC